This T cell receptor beta chain stems from a study of STAT5B mutations in CD4+ large granular lymphocyte leukemia. Study observations and caveats: Top patient clones used TRBV06 genes more often: 8/27 versus 2/35 in controls. Without putative leukemic clones, patient CD4-sorted repertoires remained more clonal than healthy CD4+ repertoires. No patients shared main leukemic clonotypes, though roughly 25% appeared at low frequency elsewhere.

As to this clone: Antigen: not known.

Deletions cut 3 bases from V and 4 bases from J, with 15 bases between. This CDR3 contains 15 residues. The germline gives CDR1 KGHSH, CDR2 LQKENI. The assay was immunoSEQ multiplex PCR, and TCRdb's table has in-frame clones only and misses some. The sample shows 34,000 or so clones, approximately 80% of them seen only once. Control samples were healthy donors' buffy coats. This receptor was obtained from a human donor in good health. What was sequenced was CD4+ T cells from blood buffy coats. The rearrangement uses TRBV18 and TRBJ2-5, with D possibly called TRBD1 or TRBD2 (5 bases each). The DNA for the CDR3 is TGTGCCAGCTCACCGGGGACGGACTCTGGAGAGACCCAGTACTTC. It translates to CASSPGTDSGETQYF.